Below, 28 T cell receptor beta chains from the same sample are listed, as sequenced in a study of cytomegalovirus exposure and HLA in healthy donors. The PCR had 60 Vbeta and 13 Jbeta primers. TCRdb's copy holds only in-frame clones and misses some; the assay was immunoSEQ multiplex PCR. The data show over 90,000 clones, 83% seen once. Input material: PBMCs. The receptors come from a man aged 35-49 years in good health and CMV-seronegative.

The chain links TRBV7-9 to TRBJ2-7; 7 bases line up with TRBD2. The junction had 8 bases not matched to a gene; V was cut back by 0 bases and J by 6 bases. Germline V gives CDR1 SEHNR, CDR2 FQNEAQ (reference sequence). This CDR3 comprises 15 residues. CDR3 protein: CASSLAQGLVSEQYF. CDR3 nucleotide sequence: TGTGCCAGCAGCTTAGCGCAAGGACTAGTGAGCGAGCAGTACTTC.

The chain couples TRBV6-7 to TRBJ2-7; D is possibly TRBD2 (6 bases). TRBV6-7 is labeled an ORF, and its function is uncertain. CDR3 length equals 17 residues. V lost 5 bases and J 5 bases, leaving 25 bases between the germline ends. The CDR3 loop reads CASSPTYLGTPPDEQYF. The CDR3 coding sequence is TGTGCCAGCAGTCCTACCTATCTCGGGACTCCTCCAGACGAGCAGTACTTC.

This chain joins TRBV19 and TRBJ2-1, with TRBD1 identical over 8 bases. The germline CDR1 and CDR2 sequences are LNHDA and SQIVND (reference sequence). The V gene end was trimmed by 7 bases and the J gene end by 5 bases; junction bases not matched to a gene: 7. The CDR3 totals 14 residues. The CDR3: CASTWTGMDNEQFF. The CDR3 DNA follows: TGTGCCAGTACCTGGACAGGGATGGACAATGAGCAGTTCTTC.

The genes are TRBV11-1 and TRBJ2-2; 7 positions match TRBD2. The V gene end was trimmed by 0 bases and the J gene end by 5 bases; junction bases not matched to a gene: 12. Germline assignment: CDR1 SGHAT and CDR2 FQDESV (reference sequence). The CDR3 is 18 amino acids. The CDR3 loop reads CASSLALQRGRGTGELFF. CDR3 sequence (DNA): TGTGCCAGCAGCTTAGCGCTCCAGAGAGGGAGGGGAACCGGGGAGCTGTTTTTT.

This clone was detected once. The CDR3 nucleotides are TGTGCCAGCAGCCCCCGGCAGGGCGGAAATGAGCAGTTCTTC. Protein sequence: CASSPRQGGNEQFF. This chain joins TRBV9 and TRBJ2-1, with D perhaps TRBD1 (5 bases). There are 14 residues in the CDR3. V was clipped by 4 bases and J by 7 bases, with 15 bases between them. The germline V gene encodes CDR1 SGDLS and CDR2 YYNGEE. The full variable domain, rest sourced from reference TRBV9 and TRBJ2-1, is DSGVTQTPKHLITATGQRVTLRCSPRSGDLSVYWYQQSLDQGLQFLIQYYNGEERAKGNILERFSAQQFPDLHSELNLSSLELGDSALYFCASSPRQGGNEQFFGPGTRLTVL.

The rearrangement links TRBV9 to TRBJ1-1; 8 positions match TRBD1. The CDR3 loop spans 14 amino acids. CDR1 and CDR2 from the germline V gene are SGDLS and YYNGEE. Trimming cost V 4 bases and J 1 base; bases outside gene matches: 3. CDR3 sequence: CASSTGQGNTEAFF. CDR3 nucleotides: TGTGCCAGCAGCACCGGACAGGGGAACACTGAAGCTTTCTTT. Filled out from reference TRBV9 and TRBJ1-1, the complete variable domain reads DSGVTQTPKHLITATGQRVTLRCSPRSGDLSVYWYQQSLDQGLQFLIQYYNGEERAKGNILERFSAQQFPDLHSELNLSSLELGDSALYFCASSTGQGNTEAFFGQGTRLTVV.

In regard to this clone: At one end, the junction sequence differs from germline, possibly due to a read error. The chain employs TRBV9 and TRBJ2-7; TRBD1 matches 7 bases. Germline loops: CDR1 SGDLS, CDR2 YYNGEE. The CDR3 covers 15 residues. CDR3 amino acids: CASSSTGTASYKQYF. DNA for the CDR3: TGTGCCAGCAGCTCAACCGGGACAGCATCCTACAAGCAGTACTTC.

In the case of this clone: Relative to the germline gene, one junction end is altered; a read error may explain this. The rearrangement uses TRBV6-1 and TRBJ2-7, with 10 bases matching TRBD1. This CDR3 has 15 residues. Germline CDR1 MNHNS, CDR2 SASEGT. CDR3 sequence (DNA): TGTGCCAGCGGTGATCCCGGGACAGGGGCCCACGAGCAGTACTTC. Translation: CASGDPGTGAHEQYF.

This chain joins TRBV7-2 and TRBJ2-2; D is unresolved. With 1 base removed from V and 6 bases from J, the gap between germline ends came to 9 bases. The CDR3 covers 14 residues. Germline assignment: CDR1 SGHTA and CDR2 FQGNSA. CDR3 nucleotide sequence: TGTGCCAGCAGCTTAGGCCAGGTGCCCGGGGAGCTGTTTTTT. Protein product: CASSLGQVPGELFF. The entire variable domain, with the rest obtained from reference TRBV7-2 and TRBJ2-2, is as follows: GAGVSQSPSNKVTEKGKDVELRCDPISGHTALYWYRQSLGQGLEFLIYFQGNSAPDKSGLPSDRFSAERTGGSVSTLTIQRTQQEDSAVYLCASSLGQVPGELFFGEGSRLTVL.

The chain is built from TRBV2 and TRBJ2-7, with 11 positions matching TRBD1. J gave up 2 bases and V 7 bases, and 4 bases lay outside the gene matches. CDR3 length: 14 residues. The germline V gene has CDR1 SNHLY and CDR2 FYNNEI. In DNA form, the CDR3 reads TGTGCCAGCATTCCGGGACAGGGGGCCTACGAGCAGTACTTC. Amino acid sequence: CASIPGQGAYEQYF.

The chain couples TRBV7-8 to TRBJ1-1, with D possibly matching TRBD1 (5 bases). Trimming pared 2 bases from V and 5 bases from J, leaving 12 bases between. The CDR3 spans 14 residues. From germline, CDR1 is SGHVS and CDR2 FQNEAQ. CDR3 nucleotides: TGTGCCAGCAGCTTACTAAGGGGCATAACTGAAGCTTTCTTT. Its translation: CASSLLRGITEAFF.

The chain carries TRBV4-3 and TRBJ2-7, with TRBD2 matching 9 bases. Trimming cost V 0 bases and J 1 base; bases outside gene matches: 1. The CDR3 sequence is 15 residues long. Germline loops: CDR1 LGHNA, CDR2 YSLEER. CDR3: CASSQDLAGSYEQYF. Here the CDR3 DNA reads TGCGCCAGCAGCCAAGACCTAGCGGGGTCCTACGAGCAGTACTTC.

J is TRBJ2-1 and V is TRBV9; D ambiguous. The CDR3 runs to 14 residues. The V gene lost 0 bases and the J gene lost 3 bases, with 7 bases spanning the gap. Germline CDR1 and CDR2: SGDLS and YYNGEE. The CDR3 spells CASSVARHYNEQFF. The CDR3 bases are TGTGCCAGCAGCGTAGCGAGACACTACAATGAGCAGTTCTTC.

The J gene is TRBJ1-5, the V gene TRBV29-1; D perhaps matches TRBD1 (6 bases). CDR3 length: 14 amino acids. Germline lookup yields CDR1 SQVTM and CDR2 ANQGSEA. Trimming removed 3 bases from V and 2 bases from J, with 11 bases in between. This CDR3 is CSVEEGGRNQPQHF. The CDR3, as DNA: TGCAGCGTTGAGGAGGGGGGGCGCAATCAGCCCCAGCATTTT.

The V and J genes are TRBV4-2 and TRBJ2-6, with 7 bases fitting TRBD1. The junction had 7 bases not matched to a gene; V was cut back by 5 bases and J by 0 bases. CDR1 and CDR2 from the germline V gene are LGHNA and YNFKEQ. This CDR3 comprises 17 residues. CDR3 region: CASSRDRLRSGANVLTF. The CDR3 DNA sequence: TGTGCCAGCAGCAGGGACAGACTTCGCTCTGGGGCCAACGTCCTGACTTTC.

This chain uses TRBV5-1 with TRBJ2-7, with 10 bases identical to TRBD2. V was pared by 0 bases and J by 2 bases, with 5 bases of the junction left unmatched. The germline CDR1 and CDR2 sequences are SGHRS and YFSETQ. The CDR3 covers 16 residues. The CDR3 is CASSLEGLAGAYEQYF. The CDR3 DNA reads TGCGCCAGCAGCTTGGAAGGTCTAGCGGGGGCCTACGAGCAGTACTTC.

V gene TRBV7-3 combines with J gene TRBJ2-2; a possible D gene is TRBD2 (6 bases). V was cut by 5 bases and J by 0 bases, with 13 bases left in between. The germline gives CDR1 SGHTA, CDR2 FQGTGA. This CDR3 has 16 residues. As DNA, the CDR3 is TGTGCCAGCAGCCCAGGGACTGTCGCGAACACCGGGGAGCTGTTTTTT. The encoded protein is CASSPGTVANTGELFF.

The chain couples TRBV5-4 to TRBJ2-7, with a possible D match to TRBD2 (6 bases). The length of the CDR3 is 15 residues. The germline V gene has CDR1 SGHNT and CDR2 YYREEE (reference sequence). The V end was cut by 0 bases, the J end by 0 bases, with 10 bases between. CDR3 amino acids: CASSLAGESSYEQYF. The CDR3 nucleotides are TGTGCCAGCAGCTTGGCGGGGGAAAGCTCCTACGAGCAGTACTTC.

The rearrangement uses TRBV6-6 and TRBJ2-3; 8 bases fit TRBD2. From germline, CDR1 is MNHNY and CDR2 SVGAGI (reference sequence). The CDR3 loop spans 16 amino acids. The trim removed 7 bases at V and 7 bases at J, leaving 16 bases unmatched. In nucleotides, the CDR3 is TGTGCCAGCACCCCACCAGGGACTAGATCCGGGAATACGCAGTATTTT. Amino acid sequence: CASTPPGTRSGNTQYF.

The rearrangement links TRBV27 to TRBJ1-3; no definite D call. This CDR3 contains 16 residues. V lost 3 bases to trimming and J lost 0 bases, with 12 bases between them. Germline assignment: CDR1 MNHEY and CDR2 SMNVEV (reference sequence). Here the CDR3 DNA reads TGTGCCAGCAGTTTGAAAGGCGGTTTCTCTGGAAACACCATATATTTT. As protein: CASSLKGGFSGNTIYF.

CDR3 sequence reads: CASSWGRGGNNEQFF. The CDR3 bases are TGTGCCAGCAGTTGGGGGCGGGGGGGTAACAATGAGCAGTTCTTC. The gene calls are TRBV6-1 and TRBJ2-1; TRBD2 matches at 9 bases. Losses at the gene ends were 5 bases for V and 5 bases for J; bases not matched to a gene: 7. Germline V gene lookup returns CDR1 MNHNS and CDR2 SASEGT. The CDR3 loop spans 15 amino acids.

The genes are TRBV19 and TRBJ1-3, with D tentatively TRBD1 (6 bases). The V and J ends lost 6 bases and 0 bases respectively, with 9 bases between them. This CDR3 is 14 amino acids long. CDR1 is LNHDA, CDR2 SQIVND, per germline (reference sequence). The CDR3 sequence is CASRDRISGNTIYF. CDR3 nucleotide sequence: TGTGCCAGTAGAGACAGGATCTCTGGAAACACCATATATTTT.

The gene calls are TRBV7-9 and TRBJ1-5; weak D call: TRBD1 (5 bases). With 2 bases removed from V and 11 bases from J, the gap between germline ends came to 10 bases. The CDR3 has 12 residues. Germline V lookup: CDR1 SEHNR, CDR2 FQNEAQ (reference sequence). DNA for the CDR3: TGTGCCAGCAGCTTAATAGGGGTGGCCCAGCATTTT. Translation gives CASSLIGVAQHF.

The CDR3 loop reads CASSEGRAYQETQYF. In DNA form, the CDR3 reads TGTGCCAGCAGTGAAGGCAGGGCGTACCAAGAGACCCAGTACTTC. The chain has TRBV6-1 and TRBJ2-5; D possibly corresponds to TRBD1 (5 bases). Germline loops: CDR1 MNHNS, CDR2 SASEGT. V shed 1 base and J shed 0 bases, with 9 bases lying between them. CDR3 length: 15 amino acids.

This clone is a singleton in its sample. This chain links TRBV15 with TRBJ1-6; 10 bases fit TRBD1. Germline V CDR1 and CDR2: LNHNV, YYDKDF (reference sequence). With 4 bases clipped from V and 10 bases from J, the junction kept 7 bases outside the gene matches. The CDR3 contains 15 residues. As DNA, the CDR3 is TGTGCCACCAGCAACAGACAGGGGGCGCGGTCACCCCTCCACTTT. Protein: CATSNRQGARSPLHF.

The chain links TRBV7-9 to TRBJ1-1; TRBD1 matches at 9 bases. The CDR3 is made up of 14 amino acids. The germline V gene encodes CDR1 SEHNR and CDR2 FQNEAQ (reference sequence). J gave up 6 bases and V 6 bases, and 8 bases lay outside the gene matches. CDR3 protein: CASRPTGGEAEAFF. The CDR3 bases are TGTGCCAGCAGACCTACAGGGGGCGAGGCTGAAGCTTTCTTT.

The V call is TRBV6-5, the J call TRBJ1-2; D may be TRBD1 (5 bases). Looked up from germline, CDR1 is MNHEY and CDR2 is SVGAGI. The CDR3 runs 15 residues. V lost 2 bases, J lost 4 bases, and 14 bases lay in between. CDR3 in DNA: TGTGCCAGCAGTTACGGGGCGGGGATGCGCTATGGCTACACCTTC. As protein: CASSYGAGMRYGYTF.

Only one count was recorded for this clone. The rearrangement links TRBV21-1 to TRBJ2-1; TRBD2, the table's D call, was not compared with the DNA. TRBV21-1 is a listed pseudogene. The CDR3 totals 20 residues. The CDR3 reads CASSKGHQTLIAGARNEQFF. DNA of the CDR3: TGTGCCAGCAGCAAAGGGCACCAGACCCTCATAGCGGGGGCCCGGAATGAGCAGTTCTTC.